A selection of T cell receptor beta chains follows, all from one sample in a study of blood T cell repertoires in COVID-19. TCRdb's copy holds only in-frame clones and misses some; the assay was immunoSEQ multiplex PCR. The sample records roughly 700,000 clones, about 90% being singletons. Sequenced sample: peripheral blood. The receptor set was obtained from a young woman with acute or convalescent COVID-19. The CDR3 runs from the conserved cysteine through the conserved F or W. The D gene is left open where the match is weak. Expanded clones get a size class; other rows say once, few or many, or leave the size out.

>TRBJ1-6|few|TRBV5-4|.
CASSFAGPDNSPLHF
TGTGCCAGCAGCTTTGCGGGGCCGGATAATTCACCCCTCCACTTT
>TRBJ2-3|.|TRBV6-4|.
CASSDGYGGDTQYF
TGTGCCAGCAGTGACGGCTATGGAGGGGATACGCAGTATTTT
>TRBJ1-1|.|TRBV29-1|.
CSVEGGRGTEAFF
TGCAGCGTTGAGGGGGGAAGGGGCACTGAAGCTTTCTTT
>TRBJ1-4|.|TRBV3-1/TRBV3-2|.
CASSQGRELLFF
TGTGCCAGCAGCCAAGGCAGGGAACTACTGTTTTTT
>TRBJ1-2|few|TRBV3-1/TRBV3-2|TRBD1
CASSSQGQGGYGYTF
TGTGCCAGCAGCTCTCAGGGACAGGGCGGCTATGGCTACACCTTC
>TRBJ2-7|.|TRBV5-1|.
CASSFDGDYEQYF
TGCGCCAGCAGCTTCGACGGAGACTACGAGCAGTACTTC
>TRBJ2-7|.|TRBV5-4|.
CASSKGRGAVGEQYF
TGTGCCAGCAGCAAGGGCAGGGGGGCAGTGGGTGAGCAGTACTTC
>TRBJ2-7|.|TRBV5-1|.
CASSFSASSYEQYF
TGCGCCAGCAGCTTTAGCGCATCCTCCTACGAGCAGTACTTC
>TRBJ2-7|.|TRBV14|.
CASSQDPGQGNHEQYF
TGTGCCAGCAGCCAAGATCCCGGGCAGGGGAACCACGAGCAGTACTTC
>TRBJ1-1|.|TRBV30|.
CAWSDGGGTEAFF
TGTGCCTGGAGTGACGGGGGGGGCACTGAAGCTTTCTTT
>TRBJ2-3|once|TRBV24-1|TRBD1
CATHPGTASTDTQYF
TGTGCCACCCACCCCGGGACAGCTAGCACAGATACGCAGTATTTT
>TRBJ2-5|.|TRBV5-1|TRBD1
CASSSDRDLWAQYF
TGCGCCAGCAGCTCGGACAGGGACCTTTGGGCCCAGTACTTC
>TRBJ1-2|once|TRBV29-1|TRBD1
CSVTGGTNYGYTF
TGCAGCGTCACAGGGGGAACTAACTATGGCTACACCTTC
>TRBJ1-3|.|TRBV7-3|.
CASSLVPSSGNTIYF
TGTGCCAGCAGCTTGGTCCCTAGCTCTGGAAACACCATATATTTT
>TRBJ2-7|.|TRBV9|TRBD1
CASSRGGQGIHEQYF
TGTGCCAGCAGCCGGGGGGGACAGGGGATCCACGAGCAGTACTTC
>TRBJ1-2|.|TRBV12-3/TRBV12-4|.
CASPRGYGYTF
TGTGCCAGCCCCCGAGGCTATGGCTACACCTTC
>TRBJ1-2|.|TRBV19|TRBD1
CASTRQGAQSGYTF
TGTGCCAGTACTCGACAGGGGGCACAAAGTGGCTACACCTTC
>TRBJ2-1|.|TRBV11-3|TRBD1
CASSPDQGARNEQFF
TGTGCCAGTTCCCCCGACCAGGGGGCAAGGAATGAGCAGTTCTTC
>TRBJ1-1|.|TRBV5-8|TRBD1
CASSSPGQLSTEAFF
TGTGCCAGCAGCTCACCGGGACAGCTAAGCACTGAAGCTTTCTTT
>TRBJ1-1|.|TRBV6-5|.
CATEDGLFTEAFF
TGTGCCACCGAGGATGGGTTATTCACTGAAGCTTTCTTT
>TRBJ1-6|.|TRBV19|.
CASSIWAHGDNSPLHF
TGTGCCAGTAGTATATGGGCCCACGGGGATAATTCACCCCTCCACTTT
>TRBJ1-5|.|TRBV3-1/TRBV3-2|.
CASSPGTGNQPQHF
TGTGCCAGCAGCCCCGGGACTGGTAATCAGCCCCAGCATTTT
>TRBJ1-5|once|TRBV24-1|TRBD1
CATSDAGQGTDQPQHF
TGTGCCACCAGTGATGCGGGACAGGGTACCGATCAGCCCCAGCATTTT
>TRBJ1-3|.|TRBV25-1|.
CATAGAWIDTIYF
TGTGCCACCGCAGGGGCTTGGATAGACACCATATATTTT
>TRBJ2-7|.|TRBV11-2|.
CASSTRLDRLGDEQYF
TGTGCCAGCAGCACTCGCCTTGACAGGCTGGGCGACGAGCAGTACTTC
>TRBJ1-2|.|TRBV6-5|TRBD1
CASSLRDRASGYTF
TGTGCCAGCAGTCTCCGGGACAGGGCCTCGGGCTACACCTTC
>TRBJ1-2|.|TRBV28|.
CASKGGRGGYTF
TGTGCCAGCAAGGGTGGGAGGGGTGGCTACACCTTC